The T cell receptor beta chain under discussion was sequenced for a study of T cell repertoires in cytomegalovirus infection. In the study overall: Recently described HLA-C-restricted plus well-studied HLA-B-restricted CMV epitopes were used.

One entry per CDR3 protein, called by TCRdb with MiXCR from the reads. The profile shows 900,000 to 950,000 distinct CDR3 sequences, around a third of them singletons. CDR1 is SQVTM, CDR2 ANQGSEA, per germline. The CDR3 has 17 amino acids. J was trimmed by 0 bases and V by 7 bases; bases with no gene match: 11. Points on this clonotype: What it recognizes is unknown.

Overall study findings and caveats: Clonotype analysis showed dominance of the ex vivo response by HLA-C-restricted CMV-specific TCR beta clonotypes.

The chain uses TRBV29-1 and TRBJ2-1, with 11 positions matching TRBD2. Material: cultured CD8+ T cells from PBMCs, obtained from culture after CMV antigen stimulation. This TCR derives from a human donor in good health (CMV status not recorded). Some clones in this sample may be carry-over from other donors' samples. As DNA, the CDR3 is TGCAGCGCCCCCGGGACTAGCGGACATAGCTCCTACAATGAGCAGTTCTTC. This encodes CSAPGTSGHSSYNEQFF.